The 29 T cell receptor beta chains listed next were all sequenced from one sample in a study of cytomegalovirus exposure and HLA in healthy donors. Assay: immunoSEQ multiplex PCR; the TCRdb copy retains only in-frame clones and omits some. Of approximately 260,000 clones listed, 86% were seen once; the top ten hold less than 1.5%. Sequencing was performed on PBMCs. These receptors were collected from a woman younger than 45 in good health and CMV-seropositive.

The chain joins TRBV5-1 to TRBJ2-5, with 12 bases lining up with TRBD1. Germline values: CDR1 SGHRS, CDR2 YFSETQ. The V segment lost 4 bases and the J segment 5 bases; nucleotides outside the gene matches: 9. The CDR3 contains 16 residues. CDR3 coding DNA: TGCGCCAGCAGCCAACGTGGGACAGGGGGCGGTGAGACCCAGTACTTC. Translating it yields CASSQRGTGGGETQYF.

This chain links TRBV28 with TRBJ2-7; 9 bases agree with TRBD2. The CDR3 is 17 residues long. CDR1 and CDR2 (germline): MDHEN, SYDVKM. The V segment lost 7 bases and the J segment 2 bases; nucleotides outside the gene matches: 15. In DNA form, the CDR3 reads TGTGCCAGCAAAAGGAGGCTAGCGGGAACTATTACCTACGAGCAGTACTTC. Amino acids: CASKRRLAGTITYEQYF.

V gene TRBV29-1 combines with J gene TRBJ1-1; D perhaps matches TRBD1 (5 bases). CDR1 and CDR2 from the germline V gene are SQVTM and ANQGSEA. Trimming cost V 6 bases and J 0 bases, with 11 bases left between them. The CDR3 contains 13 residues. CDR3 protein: CSVQGTLNTEAFF. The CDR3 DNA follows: TGCAGCGTCCAAGGGACTCTGAACACTGAAGCTTTCTTT.

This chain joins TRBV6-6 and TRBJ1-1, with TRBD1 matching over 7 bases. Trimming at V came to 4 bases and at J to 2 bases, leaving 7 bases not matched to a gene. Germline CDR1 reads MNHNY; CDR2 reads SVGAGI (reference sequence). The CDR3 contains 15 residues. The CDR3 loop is CASSFTGTENTEAFF. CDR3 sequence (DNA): TGTGCCAGCAGTTTTACCGGGACAGAAAACACTGAAGCTTTCTTT.

CDR3 in DNA: TGCGCCAGCAGCCCCCCCCTAGCGGGTAGCACAGATACGCAGTATTTT. Amino acid sequence: CASSPPLAGSTDTQYF. The rearrangement joins TRBV5-1 to TRBJ2-3, with TRBD2 matching over 8 bases. CDR3 length equals 16 residues. In germline, CDR1 is SGHRS, CDR2 YFSETQ. The V and J ends lost 4 bases and 0 bases, in that order; junction bases with no gene match: 7.

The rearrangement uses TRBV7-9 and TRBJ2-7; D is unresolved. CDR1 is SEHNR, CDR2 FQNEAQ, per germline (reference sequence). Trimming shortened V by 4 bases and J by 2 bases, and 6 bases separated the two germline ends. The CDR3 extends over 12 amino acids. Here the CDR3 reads CASSYTPYEQYF. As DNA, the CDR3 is TGTGCCAGCAGCTACACCCCCTACGAGCAGTACTTC.

CDR3 protein: CASSVGLGGFEVNIQYF. CDR3 sequence (DNA): TGTGCCAGCAGCGTAGGGCTCGGAGGTTTTGAGGTGAACATTCAGTACTTC. The chain links TRBV9 to TRBJ2-4; perhaps TRBD2 as D (5 bases). V shed 0 bases and J shed 7 bases, with 20 bases lying between them. From germline, CDR1 is SGDLS and CDR2 YYNGEE. The CDR3 has 17 residues.

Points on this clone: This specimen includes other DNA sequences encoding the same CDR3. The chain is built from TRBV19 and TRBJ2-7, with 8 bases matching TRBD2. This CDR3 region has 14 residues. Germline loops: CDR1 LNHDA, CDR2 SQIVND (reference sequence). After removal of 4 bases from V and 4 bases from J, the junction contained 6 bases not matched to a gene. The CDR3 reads CASSSGGLAYEQYF. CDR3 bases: TGTGCCAGTAGTAGCGGCGGACTAGCTTACGAGCAGTACTTC. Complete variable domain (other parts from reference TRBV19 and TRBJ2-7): DGGITQSPKYLFRKEGQNVTLSCEQNLNHDAMYWYRQDPGQGLRLIYYSQIVNDFQKGDIAEGYSVSREKKESFPLTVTSAQKNPTAFYLCASSSGGLAYEQYFGPGTRLTVT.

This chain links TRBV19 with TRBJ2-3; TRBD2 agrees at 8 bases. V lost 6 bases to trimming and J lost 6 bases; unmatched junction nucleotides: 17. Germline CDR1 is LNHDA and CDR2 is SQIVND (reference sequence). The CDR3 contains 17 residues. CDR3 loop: CASRSGTSGGGSDTQYF. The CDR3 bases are TGTGCCAGTAGATCCGGGACTAGTGGCGGAGGTTCTGATACGCAGTATTTT.

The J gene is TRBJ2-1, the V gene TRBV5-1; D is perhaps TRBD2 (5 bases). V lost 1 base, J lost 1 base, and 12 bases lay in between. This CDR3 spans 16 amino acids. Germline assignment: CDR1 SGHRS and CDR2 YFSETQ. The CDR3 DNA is TGCGCCAGCAGCTTGAGCGGAGATCCGTCCTACAATGAGCAGTTCTTC. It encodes CASSLSGDPSYNEQFF.

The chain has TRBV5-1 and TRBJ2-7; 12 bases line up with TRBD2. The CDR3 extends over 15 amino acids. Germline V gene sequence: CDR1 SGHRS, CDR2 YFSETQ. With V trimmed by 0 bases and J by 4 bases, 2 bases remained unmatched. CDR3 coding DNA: TGCGCCAGCAGCTTGGGGCTAGCGGGAGGGTACGAGCAGTACTTC. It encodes CASSLGLAGGYEQYF.

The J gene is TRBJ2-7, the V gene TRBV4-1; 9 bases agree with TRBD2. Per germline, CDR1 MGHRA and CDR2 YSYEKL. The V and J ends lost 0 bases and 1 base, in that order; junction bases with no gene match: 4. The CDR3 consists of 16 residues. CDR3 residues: CASSQDPTSGSYEQYF. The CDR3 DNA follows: TGCGCCAGCAGCCAAGATCCAACTAGCGGGTCCTACGAGCAGTACTTC.

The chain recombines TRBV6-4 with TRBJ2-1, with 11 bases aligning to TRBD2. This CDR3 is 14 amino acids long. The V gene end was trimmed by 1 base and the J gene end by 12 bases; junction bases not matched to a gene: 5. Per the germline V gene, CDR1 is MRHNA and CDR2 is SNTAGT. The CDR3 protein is CASSDFLAGGRQFF. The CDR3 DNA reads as TGTGCCAGCAGTGACTTCCTAGCGGGAGGACGGCAGTTCTTC.

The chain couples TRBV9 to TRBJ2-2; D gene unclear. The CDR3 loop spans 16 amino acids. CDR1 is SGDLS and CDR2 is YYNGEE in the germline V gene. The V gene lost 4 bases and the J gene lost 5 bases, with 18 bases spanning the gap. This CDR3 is CASSSRWSAETGELFF. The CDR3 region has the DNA TGTGCCAGCAGCTCCCGATGGAGCGCGGAAACCGGGGAGCTGTTTTTT. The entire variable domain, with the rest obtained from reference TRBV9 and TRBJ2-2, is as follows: DSGVTQTPKHLITATGQRVTLRCSPRSGDLSVYWYQQSLDQGLQFLIQYYNGEERAKGNILERFSAQQFPDLHSELNLSSLELGDSALYFCASSSRWSAETGELFFGEGSRLTVL.

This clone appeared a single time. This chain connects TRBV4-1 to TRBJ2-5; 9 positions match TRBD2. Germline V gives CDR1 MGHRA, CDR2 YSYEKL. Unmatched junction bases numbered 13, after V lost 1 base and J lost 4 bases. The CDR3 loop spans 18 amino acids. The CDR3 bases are TGCGCCAGCAGCCAAGGTGTGGGGGCGGGAGGGGCCGGAGAGACCCAGTACTTC. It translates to CASSQGVGAGGAGETQYF.

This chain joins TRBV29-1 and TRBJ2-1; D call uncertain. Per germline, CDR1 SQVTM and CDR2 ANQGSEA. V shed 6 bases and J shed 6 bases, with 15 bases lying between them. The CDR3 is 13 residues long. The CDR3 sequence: CSVGWLTGNEQFF. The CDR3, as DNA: TGCAGCGTCGGATGGCTAACGGGCAATGAGCAGTTCTTC.

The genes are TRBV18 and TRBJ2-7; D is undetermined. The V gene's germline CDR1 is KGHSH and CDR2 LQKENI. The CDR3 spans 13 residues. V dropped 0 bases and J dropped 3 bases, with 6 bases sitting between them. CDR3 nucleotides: TGTGCCAGCTCACCACCCGCGGTCTACGAGCAGTACTTC. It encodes CASSPPAVYEQYF.

The CDR3, as DNA: TGTGCCAGCAGTGCCCTCCGGACTAGCGGGAGGGGCAATGAGCAGTTCTTC. This encodes CASSALRTSGRGNEQFF. The chain is built from TRBV6-1 and TRBJ2-1; 15 nucleotides align to TRBD2. Germline V gene lookup returns CDR1 MNHNS and CDR2 SASEGT. Trimming took 4 bases from V and 6 from J; bases not matched to a gene: 7. The CDR3 contains 17 residues.

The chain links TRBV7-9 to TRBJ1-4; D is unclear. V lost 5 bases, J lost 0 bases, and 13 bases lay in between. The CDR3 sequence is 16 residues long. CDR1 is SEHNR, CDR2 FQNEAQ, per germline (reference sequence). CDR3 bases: TGTGCCAGCAGCCTATTAGGACTTTCAACTAATGAAAAACTGTTTTTT. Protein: CASSLLGLSTNEKLFF. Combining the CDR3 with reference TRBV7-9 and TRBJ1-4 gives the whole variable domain DTGVSQNPRHKITKRGQNVTFRCDPISEHNRLYWYRQTLGQGPEFLTYFQNEAQLEKSRLLSDRFSAERPKGSFSTLEIQRTEQGDSAMYLCASSLLGLSTNEKLFFGSGTQLSVL.

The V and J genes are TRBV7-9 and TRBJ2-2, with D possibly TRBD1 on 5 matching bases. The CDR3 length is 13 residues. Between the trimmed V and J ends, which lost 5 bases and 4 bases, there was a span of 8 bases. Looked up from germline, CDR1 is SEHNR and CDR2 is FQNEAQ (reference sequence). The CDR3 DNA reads TGTGCCAGCAGCCTAACAGGCACCGGGGAGCTGTTTTTT. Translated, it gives CASSLTGTGELFF. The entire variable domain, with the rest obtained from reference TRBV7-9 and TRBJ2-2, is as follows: DTGVSQNPRHKITKRGQNVTFRCDPISEHNRLYWYRQTLGQGPEFLTYFQNEAQLEKSRLLSDRFSAERPKGSFSTLEIQRTEQGDSAMYLCASSLTGTGELFFGEGSRLTVL.

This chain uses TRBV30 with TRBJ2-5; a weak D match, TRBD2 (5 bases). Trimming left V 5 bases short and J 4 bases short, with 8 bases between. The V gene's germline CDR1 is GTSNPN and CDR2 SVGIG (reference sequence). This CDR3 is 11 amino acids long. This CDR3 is CAWAGGETQYF. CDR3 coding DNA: TGTGCCTGGGCTGGAGGAGAGACCCAGTACTTC.

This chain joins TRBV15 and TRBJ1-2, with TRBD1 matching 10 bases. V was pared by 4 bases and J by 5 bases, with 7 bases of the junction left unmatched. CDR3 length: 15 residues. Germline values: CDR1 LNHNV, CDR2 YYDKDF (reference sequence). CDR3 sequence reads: CATSTRWDRGYGYTF. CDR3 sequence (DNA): TGTGCCACCAGCACCCGGTGGGACAGGGGTTATGGCTACACCTTC.

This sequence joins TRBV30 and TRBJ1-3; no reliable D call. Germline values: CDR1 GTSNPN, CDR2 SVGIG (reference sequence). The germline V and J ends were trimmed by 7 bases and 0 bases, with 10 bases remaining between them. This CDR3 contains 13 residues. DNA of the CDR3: TGTGCCTTAACACGGAGCTCTGGAAACACCATATATTTT. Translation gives CALTRSSGNTIYF.

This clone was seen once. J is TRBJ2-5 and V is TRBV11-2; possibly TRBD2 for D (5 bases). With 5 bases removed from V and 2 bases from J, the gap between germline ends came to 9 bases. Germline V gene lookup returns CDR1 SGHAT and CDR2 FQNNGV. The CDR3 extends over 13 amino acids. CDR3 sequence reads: CASSKRKQETQYF. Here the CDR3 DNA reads TGTGCCAGCAGCAAGCGGAAACAAGAGACCCAGTACTTC.

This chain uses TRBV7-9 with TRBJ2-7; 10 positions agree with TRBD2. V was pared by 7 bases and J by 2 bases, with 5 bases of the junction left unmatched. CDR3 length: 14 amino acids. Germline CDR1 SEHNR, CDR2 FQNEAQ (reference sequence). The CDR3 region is CASTPLAGAYEQYF. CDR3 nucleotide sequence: TGTGCCAGCACACCTCTAGCGGGAGCCTACGAGCAGTACTTC.

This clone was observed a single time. The CDR3, as DNA: TGTGCCAGCAGTGGGTGGCAGGGTGCGACCAACTATGGCTACACCTTC. Amino acids: CASSGWQGATNYGYTF. This chain uses TRBV27 with TRBJ1-2, with TRBD1 as a possible D gene (5 bases). The CDR3 extends over 16 amino acids. Trimming removed 5 bases at V and 2 bases at J, with 18 bases between. Germline assignment: CDR1 MNHEY and CDR2 SMNVEV (reference sequence).

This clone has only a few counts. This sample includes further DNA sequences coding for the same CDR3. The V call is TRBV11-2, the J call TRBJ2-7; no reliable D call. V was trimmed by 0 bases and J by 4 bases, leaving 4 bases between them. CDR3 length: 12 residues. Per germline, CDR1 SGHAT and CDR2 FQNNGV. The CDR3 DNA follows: TGTGCCAGCAGCTTAGATCGGTACGAGCAGTACTTC. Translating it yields CASSLDRYEQYF.

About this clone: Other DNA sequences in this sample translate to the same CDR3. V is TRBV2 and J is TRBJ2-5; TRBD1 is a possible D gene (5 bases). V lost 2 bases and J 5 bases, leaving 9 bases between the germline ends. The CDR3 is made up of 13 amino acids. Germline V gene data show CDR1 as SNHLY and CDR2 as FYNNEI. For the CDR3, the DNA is TGTGCCAGCAGTGAACAGGGCGAGGAGACCCAGTACTTC. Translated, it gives CASSEQGEETQYF.

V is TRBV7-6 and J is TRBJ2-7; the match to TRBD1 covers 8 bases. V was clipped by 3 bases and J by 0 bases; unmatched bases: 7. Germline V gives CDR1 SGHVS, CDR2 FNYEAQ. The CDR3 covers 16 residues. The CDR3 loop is CASSLGTGQSSYEQYF. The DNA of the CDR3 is TGTGCCAGCAGCTTGGGGACAGGCCAAAGCTCCTACGAGCAGTACTTC.